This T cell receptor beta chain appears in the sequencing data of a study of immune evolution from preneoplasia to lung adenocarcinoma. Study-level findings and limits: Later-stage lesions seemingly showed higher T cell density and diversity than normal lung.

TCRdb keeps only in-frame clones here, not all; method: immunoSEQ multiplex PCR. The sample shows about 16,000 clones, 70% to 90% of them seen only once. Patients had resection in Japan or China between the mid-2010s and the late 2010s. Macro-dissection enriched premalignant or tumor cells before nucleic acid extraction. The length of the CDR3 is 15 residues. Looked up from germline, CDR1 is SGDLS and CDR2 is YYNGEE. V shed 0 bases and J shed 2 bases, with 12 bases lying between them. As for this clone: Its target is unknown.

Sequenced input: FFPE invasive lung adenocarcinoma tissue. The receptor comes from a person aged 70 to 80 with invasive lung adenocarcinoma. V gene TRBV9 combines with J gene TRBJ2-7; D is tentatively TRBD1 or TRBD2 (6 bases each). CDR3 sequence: CASSVGGGSPYEQYF. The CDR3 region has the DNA TGTGCCAGCAGCGTAGGAGGGGGGAGCCCCTACGAGCAGTACTTC.